This T cell receptor beta chain was captured in a study of shared clonotypes between healthy human individuals. General study points: In having few donors, the study represented limited genetic and exposure-history diversity.

V was trimmed by 3 bases and J by 4 bases, leaving 9 bases between them. The CDR3 is 13 amino acids. Per germline, CDR1 SGHTA and CDR2 FQGNSA. The authors divided CD4+ cells into CD45RA+ naive and CD45RA-negative memory subsets. Using immunoSEQ multiplex PCR, the repertoire was profiled, and TCRdb retains in-frame clones only, with some absent. Among 2,500,000 or so clones, more than 85% were seen once, and the ten largest hold 0.36%. As for this clone: Its target is not known.

The chain couples TRBV7-2 to TRBJ1-2, with D possibly being TRBD1 (5 bases). The specimen sequenced was naive CD4+ T cells from PBMCs. Subset denoted: CD45RA+ positively selected. The TCR originated in a young man in good health. Some clones in this sample may be carry-over from other donors' samples. The CDR3 DNA sequence: TGTGCCAGCAGCTTCAGGGTTACCTATGGCTACACCTTC. The encoded protein is CASSFRVTYGYTF.